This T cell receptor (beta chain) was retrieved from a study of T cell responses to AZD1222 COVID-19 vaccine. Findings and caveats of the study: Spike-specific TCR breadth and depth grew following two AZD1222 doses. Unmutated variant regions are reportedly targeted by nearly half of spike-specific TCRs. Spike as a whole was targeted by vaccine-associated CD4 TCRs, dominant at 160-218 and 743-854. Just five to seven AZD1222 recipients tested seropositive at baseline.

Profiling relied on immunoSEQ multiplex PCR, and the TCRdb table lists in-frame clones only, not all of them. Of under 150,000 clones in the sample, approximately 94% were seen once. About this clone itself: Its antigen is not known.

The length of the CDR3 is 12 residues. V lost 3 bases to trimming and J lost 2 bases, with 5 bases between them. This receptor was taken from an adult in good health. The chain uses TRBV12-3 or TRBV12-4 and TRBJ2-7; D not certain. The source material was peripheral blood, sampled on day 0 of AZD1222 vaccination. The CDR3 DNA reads TGTGCCAGCAGTTTGATCGCCTACGAGCAGTACTTC. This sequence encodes CASSLIAYEQYF.